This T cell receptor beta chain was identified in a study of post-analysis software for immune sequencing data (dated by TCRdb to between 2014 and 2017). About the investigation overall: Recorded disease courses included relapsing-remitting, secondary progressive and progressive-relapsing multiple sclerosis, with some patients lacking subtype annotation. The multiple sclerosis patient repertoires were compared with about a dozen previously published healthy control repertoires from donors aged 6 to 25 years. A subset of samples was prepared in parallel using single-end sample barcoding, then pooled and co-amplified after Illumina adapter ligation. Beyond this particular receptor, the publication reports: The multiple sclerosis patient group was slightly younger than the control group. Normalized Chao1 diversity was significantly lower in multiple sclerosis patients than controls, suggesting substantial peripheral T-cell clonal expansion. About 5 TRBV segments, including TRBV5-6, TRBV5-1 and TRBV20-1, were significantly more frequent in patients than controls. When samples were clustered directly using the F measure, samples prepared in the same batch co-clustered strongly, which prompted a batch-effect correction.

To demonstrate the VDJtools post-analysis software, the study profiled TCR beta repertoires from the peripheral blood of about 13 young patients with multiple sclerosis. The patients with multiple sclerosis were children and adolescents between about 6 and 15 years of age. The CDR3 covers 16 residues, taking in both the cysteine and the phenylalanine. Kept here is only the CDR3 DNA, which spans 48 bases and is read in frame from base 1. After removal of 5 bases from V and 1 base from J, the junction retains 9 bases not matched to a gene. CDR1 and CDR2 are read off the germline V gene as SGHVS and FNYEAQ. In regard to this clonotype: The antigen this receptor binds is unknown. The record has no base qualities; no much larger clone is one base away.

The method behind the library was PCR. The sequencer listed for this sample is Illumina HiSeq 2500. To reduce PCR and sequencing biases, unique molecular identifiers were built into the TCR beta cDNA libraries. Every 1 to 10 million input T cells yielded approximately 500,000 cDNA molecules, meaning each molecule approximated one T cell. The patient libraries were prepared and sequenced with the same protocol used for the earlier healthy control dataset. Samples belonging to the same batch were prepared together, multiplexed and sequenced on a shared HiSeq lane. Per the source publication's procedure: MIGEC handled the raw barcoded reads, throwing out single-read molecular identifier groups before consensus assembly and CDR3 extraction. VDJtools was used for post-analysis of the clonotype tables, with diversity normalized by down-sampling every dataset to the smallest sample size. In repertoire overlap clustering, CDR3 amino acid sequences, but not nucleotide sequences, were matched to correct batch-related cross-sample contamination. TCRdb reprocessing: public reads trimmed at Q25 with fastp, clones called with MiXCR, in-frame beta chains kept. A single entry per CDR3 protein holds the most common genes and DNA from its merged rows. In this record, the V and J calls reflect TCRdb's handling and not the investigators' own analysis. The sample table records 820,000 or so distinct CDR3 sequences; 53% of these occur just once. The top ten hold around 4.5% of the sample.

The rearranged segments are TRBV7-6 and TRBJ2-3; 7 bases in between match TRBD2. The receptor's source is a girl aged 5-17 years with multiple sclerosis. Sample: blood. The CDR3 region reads CASSLTGRGGTDTQYF. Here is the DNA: TGTGCCAGCAGCCTAACGGGGAGGGGAGGCACAGATACGCAGTATTTT.